A selection of T cell receptor beta chains follows, all from one sample in a study of OX40 agonist ivuxolimab in advanced cancers. Using immunoSEQ multiplex PCR, the repertoire was profiled, and TCRdb retains in-frame clones only, with some absent. The sample lists some 15,000 clones; 90% to 95% were seen once. The source material was CD4+ or CD8+ T cells sorted from blood, sampled in a trial of the OX40 agonist ivuxolimab. Source of these receptors: an adult with an advanced solid tumor such as melanoma, head and neck, liver or kidney cancer. Each CDR3 is given with its conserved first and last residue. Fields, in order: clone size, J gene, V gene, D gene, CDR3 protein, CDR3 DNA. D genes are given only for firm matches. Only part of the rows carry a size: once, few, many, or a class if the clone is expanded.

NA	TRBJ2-7	TRBV2	NA	CASQGWDEQYF	TGTGCCAGCCAGGGGTGGGACGAGCAGTACTTC
NA	TRBJ2-7	TRBV5-1	TRBD1	CASSYLGQGAEQYF	TGCGCCAGCAGCTACTTGGGACAGGGGGCCGAGCAGTACTTC
NA	TRBJ2-5	TRBV11-3	NA	CASSARVEETQYF	TGTGCCAGCAGCGCTAGGGTCGAAGAGACCCAGTACTTC
once	TRBJ1-2	TRBV5-4	NA	CASLLPGKTYGYTF	TGTGCCAGCTTATTACCAGGAAAGACCTATGGCTACACCTTC
once	TRBJ2-2	TRBV30	NA	CAWSVAAGELFF	TGTGCCTGGAGTGTAGCGGCCGGGGAGCTGTTTTTT
NA	TRBJ2-7	TRBV6-5	NA	CASSGTSYEQYF	TGTGCCAGCAGTGGCACAAGCTACGAGCAGTACTTC
NA	TRBJ2-2	TRBV4-2	NA	CASSHPPVLAGRELFF	TGTGCCAGCAGCCACCCCCCGGTTCTAGCCGGTAGGGAGCTGTTTTTT
NA	TRBJ2-7	TRBV5-1	NA	CASSRGDEQYF	TGCGCCAGCAGTAGGGGGGACGAGCAGTACTTC
NA	TRBJ1-1	TRBV11-3	NA	CASSLLGVGAFF	TGTGCCAGCAGCTTATTGGGTGTCGGAGCTTTCTTT
NA	TRBJ2-2	TRBV28	NA	CASSLSGSRNTGELFF	TGTGCCAGCAGTTTAAGTGGGTCCCGGAACACCGGGGAGCTGTTTTTT
NA	TRBJ2-4	TRBV4-1	TRBD2	CASSQGLAGGQAKNIQYF	TGCGCCAGCAGCCAGGGACTAGCGGGGGGGCAGGCCAAAAACATTCAGTACTTC
NA	TRBJ2-7	TRBV2	TRBD2	CASSEATSGLYEQYF	TGTGCCAGCAGTGAAGCTACTAGCGGCCTCTACGAGCAGTACTTC
NA	TRBJ2-1	TRBV18	NA	CASSPPSSFDEQFF	TGTGCCAGCTCACCACCATCTAGCTTCGATGAGCAGTTCTTC
once	TRBJ2-7	TRBV21-1	NA	CASSKARKLGAYEQYF	TGTGCCAGCAGCAAAGCGCGGAAACTAGGGGCCTACGAGCAGTACTTC
NA	TRBJ1-2	TRBV21-1	NA	CASSKAWWGKDGYTF	TGTGCCAGCAGCAAAGCATGGTGGGGCAAGGATGGCTACACCTTC
once	TRBJ1-2	TRBV28	TRBD1	CASQGQGAANYNGYTF	TGTGCCAGCCAGGGACAGGGCGCAGCGAACTATAATGGCTACACCTTC
NA	TRBJ2-2	TRBV27	TRBD2	CASSSPGLAATGELFF	TGTGCCAGCAGTTCCCCCGGACTAGCGGCAACCGGGGAGCTGTTTTTT
NA	TRBJ2-7	TRBV7-9	TRBD2	CASSEGTTEQYF	TGTGCCAGCAGCGAGGGGACTACCGAGCAGTACTTC
NA	TRBJ1-1	TRBV7-9	NA	CASGPGNTEAFF	TGTGCCAGCGGCCCCGGGAACACTGAAGCTTTCTTT
NA	TRBJ1-2	TRBV28	NA	CASSFIPPGAEGYGYTF	TGTGCCAGCAGTTTCATCCCTCCCGGGGCAGAGGGCTATGGCTACACCTTC
NA	TRBJ2-3	TRBV28	NA	CASTPDYTDTQYF	TGTGCCAGCACACCAGACTACACAGATACGCAGTATTTT
NA	TRBJ2-7	TRBV9	TRBD1	CASSPTGGMDEQYF	TGTGCCAGCAGTCCAACAGGGGGCATGGACGAGCAGTACTTC
NA	TRBJ2-5	TRBV9	TRBD1	CASSPGPGTGVWETQYF	TGTGCCAGCAGCCCAGGTCCGGGGACAGGGGTATGGGAGACCCAGTACTTC
NA	TRBJ1-1	TRBV6-5	NA	CASSYGAILNTEAFF	TGTGCCAGCAGTTACGGTGCGATTTTGAACACTGAAGCTTTCTTT
few	TRBJ2-1	TRBV9	NA	CASKRGENEQFF	TGTGCCAGCAAAAGGGGAGAAAATGAGCAGTTCTTC
NA	TRBJ2-2	TRBV28	NA	CASSLSGNTGELFF	TGTGCCAGCAGTTTATCCGGGAACACCGGGGAGCTGTTTTTT
NA	TRBJ2-3	TRBV30	NA	CAWSTDSTDTQYF	TGTGCCTGGAGTACAGACAGCACAGATACGCAGTATTTT
NA	TRBJ2-2	TRBV11-3	NA	CASSKINDGELFF	TGTGCCAGCAGCAAGATAAATGACGGGGAGCTGTTTTTT
NA	TRBJ2-3	TRBV10-2	NA	CASSRWEADTQYF	TGCGCCAGCAGTCGTTGGGAGGCGGATACGCAGTATTTT
NA	TRBJ1-1	TRBV5-6	NA	CASRRGLEAFF	TGTGCCAGCAGGCGCGGATTGGAAGCTTTCTTT
NA	TRBJ2-3	TRBV4-3	NA	CASSQVGRGLKDTQYF	TGCGCCAGCAGCCAAGTTGGCCGGGGGTTGAAAGATACGCAGTATTTT
NA	TRBJ2-5	TRBV4-1	TRBD2	CASSQWDVSGRAGETQYF	TGCGCCAGCAGCCAATGGGACGTTAGCGGGAGGGCCGGAGAGACCCAGTACTTC